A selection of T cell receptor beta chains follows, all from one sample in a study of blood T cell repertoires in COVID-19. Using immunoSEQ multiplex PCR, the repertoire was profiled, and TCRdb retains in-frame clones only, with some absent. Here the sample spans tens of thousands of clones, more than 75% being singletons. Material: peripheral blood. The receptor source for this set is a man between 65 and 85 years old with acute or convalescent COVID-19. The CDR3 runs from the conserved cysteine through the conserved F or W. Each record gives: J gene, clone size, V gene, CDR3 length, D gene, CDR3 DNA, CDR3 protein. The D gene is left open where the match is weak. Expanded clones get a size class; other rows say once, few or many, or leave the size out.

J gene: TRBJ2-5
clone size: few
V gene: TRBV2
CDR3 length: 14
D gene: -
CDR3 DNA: TGTGCCAGCAGTGCTGGAGGACTATCAGAGACCCAGTACTTC
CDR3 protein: CASSAGGLSETQYF

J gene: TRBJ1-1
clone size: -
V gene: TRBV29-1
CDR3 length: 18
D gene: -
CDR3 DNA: TGCAGCGTTGTTGGGAAAGGACAGTCGAAATTCATGAACACTGAAGCTTTCTTT
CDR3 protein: CSVVGKGQSKFMNTEAFF

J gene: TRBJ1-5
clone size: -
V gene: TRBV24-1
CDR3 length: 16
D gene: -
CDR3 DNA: TGTGCCACCAGTGATTCCAGGGTTTATAGCAATCAGCCCCAGCATTTT
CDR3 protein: CATSDSRVYSNQPQHF

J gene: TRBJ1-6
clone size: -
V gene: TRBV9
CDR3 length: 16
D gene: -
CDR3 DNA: TGTGCCAGCAGCCTGCTCCGGGACGGGGGGAATTCACCCCTCCACTTT
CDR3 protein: CASSLLRDGGNSPLHF

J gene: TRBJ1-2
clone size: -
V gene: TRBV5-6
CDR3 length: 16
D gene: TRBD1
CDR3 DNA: TGTGCCAGCAGCCTCGGACAGGGCCTCACCTACTATGGCTACACCTTC
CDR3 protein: CASSLGQGLTYYGYTF

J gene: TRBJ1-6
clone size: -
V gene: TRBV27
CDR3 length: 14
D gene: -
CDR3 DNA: TGTGCCAGCACCCCGGAGGGAGGGAGTTCACCCCTCCACTTT
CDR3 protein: CASTPEGGSSPLHF

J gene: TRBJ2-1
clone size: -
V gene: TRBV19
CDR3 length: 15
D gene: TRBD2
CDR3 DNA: TGTGCCAGTAGTATACTAGCGGGAGCGTTCAATGAGCAGTTCTTC
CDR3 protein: CASSILAGAFNEQFF

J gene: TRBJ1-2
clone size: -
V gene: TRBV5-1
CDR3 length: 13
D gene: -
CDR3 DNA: TGCGCCAGCAGCTTGAGCAGGCCGTATGGCTACACCTTC
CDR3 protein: CASSLSRPYGYTF

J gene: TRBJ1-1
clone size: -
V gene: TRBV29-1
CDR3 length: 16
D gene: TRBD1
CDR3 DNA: TGCAGCGTTGAAGACCCCCGGACAGGCAGGGGGACTGAAGCTTTCTTT
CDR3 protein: CSVEDPRTGRGTEAFF

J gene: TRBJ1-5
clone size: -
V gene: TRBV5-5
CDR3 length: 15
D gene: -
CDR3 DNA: TGTGCCAGCAGCTTGGAAGGGGGAGGGTGGCAGCCCCAGCATTTT
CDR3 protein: CASSLEGGGWQPQHF

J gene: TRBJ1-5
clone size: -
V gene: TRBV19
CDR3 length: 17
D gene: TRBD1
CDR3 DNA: TGTGCCAGTAGGGTAACAGGGGGAGTCTTTAGCAATCAGCCCCAGCATTTT
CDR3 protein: CASRVTGGVFSNQPQHF

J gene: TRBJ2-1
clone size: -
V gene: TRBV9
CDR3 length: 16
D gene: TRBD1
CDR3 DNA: TGTGCCAGCAGCGTAGCCCGGGACAGGGGTAACAATGAGCAGTTCTTC
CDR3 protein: CASSVARDRGNNEQFF